Here is one T cell receptor (beta chain) with its context. Its antigen is not yet known. Base qualities are missing; no much larger clone stands one base away. The germline V gene (reference sequence) specifies LNHNV as CDR1 and YYDKDF as CDR2. Including the terminal cysteine and phenylalanine, the CDR3 comprises 12 residues. Left in the record is the CDR3 DNA by itself, 36 bases read in frame from the first base. Donors were a few dozen systemically healthy Caucasian individuals from Russia aged roughly 6 to 100 years. Approximately 9.3 milliliters of peripheral blood were drawn from each donor into EDTA-treated Vacutainer tubes. Ficoll-Paque density-gradient centrifugation was used to isolate PBMCs, with at least 6.5 million per sample. Trizol reagent was used to extract total RNA from the PBMCs, yielding at least 5.5 micrograms per sample. Naive CD45RAhigh/CD27high T cell percentages were measured by flow cytometry on a PBMC aliquot from every donor.

This entry is derived from a study of blood T cells in healthy people across ages (dated by TCRdb to between 2014 and 2016). Study-wide context: In model experiments, roughly one uniquely barcoded TCR beta cDNA molecule per two T cells was captured by template switching. Donors were grouped into four age groups: young (average roughly 15 years), middle-aged (less than 40), aged (around 62) and long-lived (approximately 75). For two donors (one aged 18 to 30 and one aged 80 or older), the study analyzed two additional independent replicas of 1 million unique cDNA reads from the same blood draw. Age-related changes in TCR beta repertoire diversity were measured in the study by deep sequencing normalized with unique cDNA molecular identifiers. To avoid experimental bias, donors of different ages were distributed randomly across sequencing lanes.

General conclusions and limits of the study: Because profiling used bulk unsorted PBMCs, naive and antigen-experienced compartments could not be compared conclusively. Total diversity estimates from one million sequenced T cells were considered lower bounds and underestimates. Compared with the aged group, the long-lived group had more naive CD4+ T cells, fewer expanded clones and increased TCR diversity, a pattern suggesting age selection. As age increased, observed TCR beta diversity per million T cells dropped in a roughly linear way, and a significant reduction was already evident by age approximately 40. Donor CMV infection status was unknown, potentially confounding age-related changes in expanded clonotypes. The percentage of naive T cells measured by flow cytometry correlated strongly with observed TCR beta diversity.

The library was made by 5' RACE. The sequencer was an Illumina HiSeq 2500. A second about 7 to 11 cycle PCR used a sample-barcoded 5' primer and a J-beta primer mix. Each TCR beta cDNA molecule received a unique molecular identifier from a template-switch 5' adaptor carrying 12 random nucleotides. Each sample yielded at least 2.5 million CDR3-containing paired-end reads. All of the RNA was converted into first-strand cDNA using the Mint cDNA synthesis kit, with a TRBC-specific oligonucleotide serving as the primer. After uracil-DNA glycosylase treatment, a first 18-cycle PCR used universal primers M1SS and BC2_uni_R on all cDNA. In the source study's methods: For normalization, 1 million high-quality reads, each with a distinct molecular identifier, were randomly selected from each sample. Reads sharing molecular identifiers were discarded rather than binned into consensus sequences. MiTCR, with a Q25 quality threshold and the strictest error-elimination algorithm, was used for CDR3 identification, clonotype clustering and error correction. Lower-bound total TCR beta diversity was estimated with a nonparametric unseen species model using Euler transformation. Clones were called with MiXCR by TCRdb after fastp trimmed the public reads at Q25, and only in-frame beta chains were retained. Records with the same CDR3 protein are collapsed into one entry carrying the most frequent genes and DNA. None of the V and J calls come from the authors' own analysis; TCRdb made them. Across this sample there are approximately 1.5 million distinct CDR3 sequences, with around 36% seen only once. The ten top clones hold 11% of the sample.

Rearrangement joined TRBV15 to TRBJ1-6; the D gene cannot be resolved reliably. This clonotype was sampled from a woman in her twenties or thirties in good health. The material sequenced was blood. The CDR3: CATGKKDSPLHF. Here is the DNA: TGTGCTACCGGCAAGAAAGATTCACCCCTCCACTTT.